This is a list of T cell receptor beta chains from one sample in a study of blood T cell repertoires in COVID-19. TCRdb's copy holds only in-frame clones and misses some; the assay was immunoSEQ multiplex PCR. The sample has under 200,000 clones; roughly 90% are singletons. Specimen: PBMCs or T cells enriched from blood (not recorded which). The receptors were gathered from a woman in her fifties or sixties who had recovered from COVID-19. Both conserved end residues are part of each CDR3. A D gene is named only where the DNA matches it firmly.

cdr3_length	d_call	v_call	j_call	cdr3_aa	cdr3_nt
13	NA	TRBV28	TRBJ2-3	CANGSPGTDTQYF	TGTGCCAACGGGAGTCCCGGCACAGATACGCAGTATTTT
14	TRBD1	TRBV7-9	TRBJ2-7	CASSLAGTGYEQYF	TGTGCCAGCAGCTTAGCGGGGACAGGCTACGAGCAGTACTTC
17	NA	TRBV7-2	TRBJ1-5	CASSLVQGGSSNQPQHF	TGTGCCAGCAGCTTAGTTCAGGGAGGGTCTAGCAATCAGCCCCAGCATTTT
13	TRBD1	TRBV30	TRBJ1-1	CAWWTGGRAEAFF	TGTGCCTGGTGGACAGGGGGCCGGGCTGAAGCTTTCTTT
20	TRBD2	TRBV12-5	TRBJ2-3	CASGLVRTGLAGPYTDTQYF	TGTGCTAGTGGTTTGGTCCGGACAGGACTAGCGGGACCTTACACAGATACGCAGTATTTT
16	TRBD1	TRBV4-3	TRBJ2-7	CASSQDARQGNYEQYF	TGCGCCAGCAGCCAAGATGCGCGACAGGGGAACTACGAGCAGTACTTC
16	NA	TRBV19	TRBJ2-6	CASTSVRGPGANVLTF	TGTGCCAGTACGTCTGTCAGGGGCCCAGGGGCCAACGTCCTGACTTTC
16	NA	TRBV7-2	TRBJ1-1	CASSLSPMLGNTEAFF	TGTGCCAGCAGCTTATCCCCGATGCTAGGGAACACTGAAGCTTTCTTT
16	TRBD1	TRBV4-2	TRBJ1-4	CASSPDRGLGNEKLFF	TGTGCCAGCAGCCCGGACAGGGGATTGGGTAATGAAAAACTGTTTTTT
18	TRBD1	TRBV11-2	TRBJ1-2	CASSLVRRQADRVYGYTF	TGTGCCAGCAGCTTAGTTAGGCGGCAGGCGGACAGGGTTTATGGCTACACCTTC
12	NA	TRBV30	TRBJ1-2	CAWSAGGDGYTF	TGTGCCTGGAGTGCAGGCGGGGATGGCTACACCTTC
15	TRBD2	TRBV4-1	TRBJ2-1	CASSQDLGTRSEQFF	TGCGCCAGCAGCCAAGATCTAGGGACTAGAAGTGAGCAGTTCTTC
14	NA	TRBV13	TRBJ1-3	CASSLGENRNTIYF	TGTGCCAGCAGCTTGGGAGAGAACCGAAACACCATATATTTT
13	NA	TRBV5-1	TRBJ1-1	CASRDSMNTEAFF	TGCGCCAGCAGAGACAGCATGAACACTGAAGCTTTCTTT
16	TRBD1	TRBV19	TRBJ1-1	CASSIEDRGLNTEAFF	TGTGCCAGTAGTATTGAGGACAGGGGGCTGAACACTGAAGCTTTCTTT
13	NA	TRBV28	TRBJ2-2	CASSLLVPGELFF	TGTGCCAGCAGTCTACTAGTTCCCGGGGAGCTGTTTTTT
15	NA	TRBV7-2	TRBJ1-3	CASSNDKSSGNTIYF	TGTGCCAGCAGCAATGACAAGAGCTCTGGAAACACCATATATTTT
15	NA	TRBV3-1/TRBV3-2	TRBJ1-1	CASSPEATAFTEAFF	TGTGCCAGCAGCCCAGAAGCAACAGCCTTTACTGAAGCTTTCTTT
16	TRBD1	TRBV4-1	TRBJ2-5	CASSQGWDRRQETQYF	TGCGCCAGCAGCCAAGGCTGGGACAGGAGGCAAGAGACCCAGTACTTC
13	NA	TRBV2	TRBJ2-1	CASSEAEYNEQFF	TGTGCCAGCAGTGAAGCGGAGTACAATGAGCAGTTCTTC